This entry features one T cell receptor beta chain sequence. Its antigen remains unknown. The table came from immunoSEQ multiplex PCR; TCRdb's copy has only in-frame clones and leaves some out. The table records around 650,000 clones, 96% of them present only once. Germline V gene data show CDR1 as SGHVT and CDR2 as SQSDAQ. Losses at the gene ends were 11 bases for V and 4 bases for J; bases not matched to a gene: 7. This CDR3 spans 15 amino acids. Terminally differentiated effector memory CD45RA+ cells were left out of the naive CD8 fraction, which was CD45RO-negative and positively selected for CCR7. The entry originates in a study of shared clonotypes between healthy human individuals. Across the whole study: Per-donor plates numbered three CD4 naive, three CD4 memory, two CD8 naive and one CD8 memory. The study's findings and limits: Shared clonotypes: roughly 4.7% naive CD4, 3% to 3.5% naive CD8, less than 2.5% memory CD4, approximately 0.4% memory CD8.

The rearrangement uses TRBV7-4 and TRBJ2-1; the match to TRBD2 covers 14 bases. This receptor was identified in a young woman in good health. Sequenced sample: naive CD8+ T cells sorted from blood. Here the CDR3 DNA reads TGTGCCGGGGGACTAGCGGGAGCGGGGTACAATGAGCAGTTCTTC. It is translated as CAGGLAGAGYNEQFF.